Presented here are 21 T cell receptor beta chains from one specimen sequenced in a study of blood T cell repertoires in COVID-19. The method was immunoSEQ multiplex PCR; TCRdb's version includes in-frame clones alone and lacks a portion of them. The sample holds hundreds of thousands of clones, around 90% seen once. The material sequenced was PBMCs or T cells enriched from blood (not recorded which). These receptors originate from a woman aged 30 to 39 who had recovered from COVID-19.

The CDR3 reads CASSLTRGQETQYF. The DNA of the CDR3 is TGTGCCAGCAGCTTGACGCGGGGCCAAGAGACCCAGTACTTC. The V gene is TRBV5-6, the J gene TRBJ2-5; D is perhaps TRBD2 (6 bases). This CDR3 comprises 14 residues. The V end was cut by 1 base, the J end by 1 base, with 8 bases between. Germline V lookup: CDR1 SGHDT, CDR2 YYEEEE.

The chain employs TRBV7-2 and TRBJ2-5; tentative D call: TRBD2 (5 bases). The CDR3 contains 15 residues. Trimming took off 2 bases at V and 5 bases at J, with 15 bases between the two ends. In germline, CDR1 is SGHTA, CDR2 FQGNSA. The CDR3 spells CASSLLSGEQETQYF. The CDR3 DNA reads TGTGCCAGCAGCTTATTGTCCGGGGAGCAGGAGACCCAGTACTTC. Together with reference TRBV7-2 and TRBJ2-5, the CDR3 gives the full variable domain: GAGVSQSPSNKVTEKGKDVELRCDPISGHTALYWYRQSLGQGLEFLIYFQGNSAPDKSGLPSDRFSAERTGGSVSTLTIQRTQQEDSAVYLCASSLLSGEQETQYFGPGTRLLVL.

V usage is TRBV24-1 and J usage is TRBJ2-3; D unclear. V shed 0 bases and J shed 1 base, with 7 bases lying between them. The CDR3 extends over 15 amino acids. In germline, CDR1 is KGHDR, CDR2 SFDVKD. CDR3 sequence reads: CATSDLGLGTDTQYF. In nucleotides, the CDR3 is TGTGCCACCAGTGATTTGGGGCTCGGCACAGATACGCAGTATTTT.

The J gene is TRBJ2-5, the V gene TRBV4-1; 14 bases match TRBD2. The germline gives CDR1 MGHRA, CDR2 YSYEKL. The CDR3 is 19 residues long. The V segment lost 5 bases and the J segment 2 bases; nucleotides outside the gene matches: 13. The CDR3 reads CASSSPGLAGEGDQETQYF. DNA for the CDR3: TGCGCCAGCAGCTCCCCGGGACTAGCGGGAGAGGGGGATCAAGAGACCCAGTACTTC.

The rearrangement uses TRBV9 and TRBJ1-2, with 7 positions matching TRBD1. V shed 3 bases, J shed 1 base, and the junction held 6 bases outside the gene matches. Germline values: CDR1 SGDLS, CDR2 YYNGEE. The CDR3 is made up of 15 amino acids. In DNA, the CDR3 is TGTGCCAGCAGCGACTATCAGGGGGTTAACTATGGCTACACCTTC. Protein product: CASSDYQGVNYGYTF.

This clone was detected once. The chain carries TRBV2 and TRBJ1-5; 7 positions agree with TRBD1. The CDR3 is made up of 12 amino acids. Germline V gives CDR1 SNHLY, CDR2 FYNNEI. V was pared by 7 bases and J by 5 bases, with 2 bases of the junction left unmatched. The CDR3 DNA reads as TGTGCCAGCAAGGGGGCCGATCAGCCCCAGCATTTT. Protein: CASKGADQPQHF.

The chain joins TRBV30 to TRBJ1-4; the D gene is possibly TRBD1 (5 bases). Germline values: CDR1 GTSNPN, CDR2 SVGIG (reference sequence). This CDR3 region has 12 residues. V dropped 0 bases and J dropped 7 bases, with 6 bases sitting between them. The CDR3 is CAWSVGGEKLFF. DNA of the CDR3: TGTGCCTGGAGTGTCGGGGGTGAAAAACTGTTTTTT.

The count of this clone is one. Here the CDR3 reads CASSQGGYQPQHF. The CDR3 coding sequence is TGTGCCAGCAGCCAGGGAGGGTATCAGCCCCAGCATTTT. V usage is TRBV3-1 (or the pseudogene TRBV3-2) and J usage is TRBJ1-5, with no clear D. Trimming took 3 bases from V and 5 from J, leaving 8 bases between them. The CDR3 is 13 residues long. Germline V CDR1 and CDR2: LGHDT, YNNKEL (reference sequence).

This chain links TRBV21-1 with TRBJ2-5; the table's D call, TRBD2, has no DNA check behind it. TRBV21-1 is recorded as a pseudogene. CDR3 length: 17 residues. CDR3 region: CASTPLSDSRPQETQYF. In DNA form, the CDR3 reads TGTGCCAGCACCCCATTGTCGGACTCACGACCTCAAGAGACCCAGTACTTC.

The V and J genes are TRBV24-1 and TRBJ2-2; the D gene is possibly TRBD1 (6 bases). This CDR3 region has 17 residues. CDR1 is KGHDR, CDR2 SFDVKD, per germline. Trimming removed 6 bases from V and 1 base from J, with 17 bases in between. The chain's CDR3 is CATSILAGVGNTGELFF. The DNA of the CDR3 is TGTGCCACCAGTATCCTCGCAGGGGTAGGGAACACCGGGGAGCTGTTTTTT.

This rearrangement joins TRBV9 to TRBJ1-2, with 7 bases fitting TRBD1. CDR3 length equals 14 residues. Germline V gives CDR1 SGDLS, CDR2 YYNGEE. V shed 5 bases, J shed 4 bases, and the junction held 8 bases outside the gene matches. The CDR3 region has the DNA TGTGCCAGCAGGCACACACAGGGGAGCTATGGCTACACCTTC. It yields the protein CASRHTQGSYGYTF.

This clone appeared a single time. The rearrangement joins TRBV27 to TRBJ1-4, with 8 positions matching TRBD1. The CDR3 runs 15 residues. Germline CDR1 reads MNHEY; CDR2 reads SMNVEV (reference sequence). The trim removed 8 bases at V and 8 bases at J, leaving 13 bases unmatched. The CDR3 DNA follows: TGTGCCAGCGCTTTCTCGACAGGGGCGTTAGAAAAACTGTTTTTT. Amino acid sequence: CASAFSTGALEKLFF.

The chain couples TRBV16 to TRBJ1-1; possible D gene TRBD1, 5 bases. CDR1 is KGHSY, CDR2 FQNENV, per germline. The CDR3 totals 13 residues. Trimming removed 2 bases from V and 3 bases from J, with 7 bases in between. CDR3 coding DNA: TGTGCCAGCAGCCAAGTCAGGGACACTGAAGCTTTCTTT. Protein: CASSQVRDTEAFF.

The chain has TRBV27 and TRBJ2-1, with 11 nucleotides matching TRBD2. V lost 7 bases and J lost 4; bases outside the gene matches: 6. CDR3 length: 15 residues. Per germline, CDR1 MNHEY and CDR2 SMNVEV (reference sequence). Here the CDR3 reads CASTMGTSGYNEQFF. As DNA, the CDR3 is TGTGCCAGCACCATGGGGACTAGCGGATACAATGAGCAGTTCTTC.

The J gene is TRBJ1-1, the V gene TRBV19, with 10 bases matching TRBD1. This CDR3 is 16 amino acids long. Germline CDR1 and CDR2: LNHDA and SQIVND (reference sequence). V lost 4 bases and J lost 5; bases outside the gene matches: 10. CDR3 sequence reads: CASSKNPGTGVTEAFF. CDR3 bases: TGTGCCAGTAGTAAAAATCCCGGGACAGGGGTTACTGAAGCTTTCTTT.

The CDR3, as DNA: TGTGCCAGCAGCTCTAGGGACAGGGTTTCGGGAGATACGCAGTATTTT. This translates into CASSSRDRVSGDTQYF. The chain recombines TRBV13 with TRBJ2-3; 9 nucleotides align to TRBD1. The ends lost 4 bases at V and 5 bases at J; junction bases unmatched: 10. Germline V gives CDR1 PRHDT, CDR2 FYEKMQ (reference sequence). CDR3 length: 16 residues.

J is TRBJ2-1 and V is TRBV20-1, with D hard to call. Germline CDR1 reads DFQATT; CDR2 reads SNEGSKA (reference sequence). The CDR3 is 10 amino acids. Trimming removed 3 bases from V and 8 bases from J, with 5 bases in between. CDR3 coding DNA: TGCAGTGCTAGGGCTTATGAGCAGTTCTTC. Its protein product is CSARAYEQFF.

This chain connects TRBV19 to TRBJ2-2, with D maybe TRBD2 (5 bases). V gave up 1 base and J gave up 5 bases, with 8 bases separating them. Germline V gene sequence: CDR1 LNHDA, CDR2 SQIVND (reference sequence). The CDR3 sequence is 14 residues long. The CDR3 loop is CASSIVGGTGELFF. CDR3 DNA sequence: TGTGCCAGTAGTATAGTCGGAGGAACCGGGGAGCTGTTTTTT.

The V and J genes are TRBV3-1 (or the pseudogene TRBV3-2) and TRBJ2-7; D possibly corresponds to TRBD2 (5 bases). This CDR3 contains 13 residues. Germline CDR1 is LGHDT and CDR2 is YNNKEL (reference sequence). V was shortened by 1 base and J by 2 bases, with 6 bases between the two germline ends. This CDR3 reads CASSQAGTYEQYF. In DNA form, the CDR3 reads TGTGCCAGCAGCCAAGCGGGAACCTACGAGCAGTACTTC.

V usage is TRBV7-9 and J usage is TRBJ1-2, with D perhaps matching TRBD1 (5 bases). The V end was cut by 4 bases, the J end by 0 bases, with 9 bases between. The CDR3 is made up of 14 amino acids. Germline V gives CDR1 SEHNR, CDR2 FQNEAQ (reference sequence). CDR3 region: CASSSQASNYGYTF. Written as DNA, the CDR3 is TGTGCCAGCAGCTCACAGGCTTCTAACTATGGCTACACCTTC.

The rearrangement joins TRBV5-5 to TRBJ1-2; D gene ambiguous. V was pared by 6 bases and J by 4 bases, with 13 bases between. The CDR3 runs to 13 residues. Germline CDR1 reads SGHKS; CDR2 reads YYEKEE (reference sequence). This chain's CDR3 is CASIREGSYGYTF. CDR3 DNA sequence: TGTGCCAGCATCCGGGAAGGGAGCTATGGCTACACCTTC.